Presented here are 14 T cell receptor beta chains from one specimen sequenced in a study of CD8+CD57+ T cells in acquired aplastic anemia. By flow cytometry, patients selected for sequencing had shown an expansion of CD8+CD57+ cells. TCR beta VDJ and CDR3 profiles were obtained from a genomic DNA template. MiXCR was run by TCRdb on the reads, yielding one entry per CDR3 protein. The sample holds approximately 250,000 distinct CDR3 sequences, around 82% seen once. The sample taken for sequencing was sorted CD4+, CD8+, or CD8+CD57+ T cells (not recorded which) from PBMCs. The receptors stem from a human donor with aplastic anemia.

This clonotype was picked up one time. The CDR3 protein is CASSLPHGGKDGYTF. CDR3 DNA: TGTGCCAGCAGCTTACCCCACGGGGGAAAAGATGGCTACACCTTC. The V call is TRBV7-6, the J call TRBJ1-2; maybe TRBD1 (5 bases). The CDR3 is 15 residues long. Deletions cut 2 bases from V and 6 bases from J, with 16 bases between. From germline, CDR1 is SGHVS and CDR2 FNYEAQ.

The CDR3 region is CASSYAVLGDGGAFF. CDR3 bases: TGTGCCAGCAGCTACGCGGTCCTGGGAGACGGGGGAGCTTTCTTT. The genes are TRBV7-7 and TRBJ1-1, with D possibly TRBD1 on 5 matching bases. The CDR3 spans 15 residues. V was trimmed by 4 bases and J by 10 bases, leaving 22 bases between them. Germline V gene lookup returns CDR1 SSHAT and CDR2 FNYEAQ (reference sequence).

This clonotype showed up just a few times. A read error is likely, as this CDR3 ends without the conserved phenylalanine or tryptophan. The limits of the CDR3 on the DNA are not certain, so only TCRdb's listed CDR3 is given. The chain joins TRBV7-2 to TRBJ2-3; the D call of TRBD2 is as the table states it, not checked on the DNA. Looked up from germline, CDR1 is SGHTA and CDR2 is FQGNSA. Inclusive of both ends, the CDR3 amounts to 13 amino acids. CDR3 loop: CASSEAGSPDTQY.

Turning to this clonotype: Likely a read error: the CDR3 ends without its conserved phenylalanine or tryptophan. The limits of the CDR3 on the DNA are not certain, so only TCRdb's listed CDR3 is given. The chain uses TRBV7-9 and TRBJ2-3; the tabulated D call, TRBD1, remains unverified against the DNA. Germline assignment: CDR1 SEHNR and CDR2 FQNEAQ (reference sequence). A total of 13 residues make up the CDR3, ends included. The CDR3: CASSRGETGTHTS.

This clonotype was picked up a small number of times. An end of the junction does not agree with germline; a read error may underlie this. The J gene is TRBJ2-1, the V gene TRBV7-8, with D perhaps matching TRBD2 (5 bases). Germline CDR1 SGHVS, CDR2 FQNEAQ. CDR3 length: 15 residues. This CDR3 is CASSLARGADTQHFF. In DNA form, the CDR3 reads TGTGCCAGTAGCTTAGCGAGAGGTGCCGACACGCAGCATTTCTTC. Variable domain in full (rest from reference TRBV7-8 and TRBJ2-1): GAGVSQSPRYKVAKRGQDVALRCDPISGHVSLFWYQQALGQGPEFLTYFQNEAQLDKSGLPSDRFFAERPEGSVSTLKIQRTQQEDSAVYLCASSLARGADTQHFFGPGTRLTVL.

This clonotype has only one observation. One end of the junction is discordant with germline, which a read error may explain. The chain is built from TRBV7-9 and TRBJ2-3; 8 bases line up with TRBD2. Germline loops: CDR1 SEHNR, CDR2 FQNEAQ (reference sequence). The CDR3 spans 14 residues. This CDR3 is CASSLAGAGDTQFF. The CDR3 nucleotides are TGCGCCAGCAGCCTAGCGGGTGCTGGCGACACGCAGTTTTTT.

This clonotype was counted once. The CDR3 end shows no conserved phenylalanine or tryptophan, and so a read error is likely. No DNA is shown, since the ends of the CDR3 on it are uncertain; the CDR3 is the one TCRdb lists. V and J are TRBV24-1 and TRBJ2-2. CDR1 is KGHDR and CDR2 is SFDVKD in the germline V gene. Both ends counted, the CDR3 spans 13 residues. The CDR3 protein is CATSAGKTGELFL.

A word on this clonotype: One end of the junction does not line up with germline, which may come from a read error. The V call is TRBV9, the J call TRBJ2-6, with 9 bases identical to TRBD1. The germline gives CDR1 SGDLS, CDR2 YYNGEE. The CDR3 has 16 amino acids. CDR3 region: CASSVTGTGNTKVLTF. In DNA, the CDR3 is TGTGCCAGCAGCGTAACCGGGACAGGGAACACCAAAGTCCTGACTTTC.

J is TRBJ2-3 and V is TRBV12-3 or TRBV12-4; no firm D call. Deletions cut 6 bases from V and 1 base from J, with 14 bases between. CDR3 length: 15 amino acids. The CDR3 sequence: CASSEGPSGTDTQYF. Here the CDR3 DNA reads TGTGCCAGCAGCGAAGGTCCTTCCGGCACAGATACGCAGTATTTT.

This clonotype showed up just a few times. It is likely a read error, because the conserved phenylalanine at the end of the CDR3 is missing. The limits of the CDR3 on the DNA are not certain, so only TCRdb's listed CDR3 is given. This chain joins TRBV19 and TRBJ2-1; the D call TRBD2 from the table was never checked on the DNA. The CDR3 comprises 16 residues, both ends counted. Germline V gives CDR1 LNHDA, CDR2 SQIVND (reference sequence). The chain's CDR3 is CASSIASGAYNDEFFV.

This clonotype was picked up many times. Likely a read error: the CDR3 ends without its conserved phenylalanine or tryptophan. The DNA is omitted, as the CDR3 cannot be located on it reliably, and the CDR3 follows TCRdb's listing. The V call is TRBV7-8, the J call TRBJ2-3. From germline, CDR1 is SGHVS and CDR2 FQNEAQ. The CDR3 spans 13 residues, counting both ends. The CDR3 loop is CASSLAGADDTQY.

This clonotype was observed many times. The chain combines TRBV11-3 with TRBJ2-7; no reliable D call. Trimming left V 0 bases short and J 7 bases short, with 7 bases between. CDR1 and CDR2 (germline): SGHNT, YENEEA. This CDR3 is 12 amino acids long. The CDR3 sequence is CASSLDLTEQYV. The CDR3 bases are TGTGCCAGCAGCTTAGATCTGACAGAGCAGTACGTC.

A word on this clonotype: It is unclear where the CDR3 begins or ends on the DNA, so no DNA is shown, and the CDR3 is as TCRdb lists it. The chain is built from TRBV7-2 and TRBJ1-6. Germline V lookup: CDR1 SGHTA, CDR2 FQGNSA. From its first to its last residue, the CDR3 has 15 amino acids. Here the CDR3 reads CASSRGEGGSSTSHF.

CDR3 coding DNA: TGTGCCAGCAGCAGGGGCTCGACCGAAGAGACCCAGTACTTC. It encodes CASSRGSTEETQYF. The chain employs TRBV11-1 and TRBJ2-5, with D tentatively TRBD1 (5 bases). The CDR3 has 14 residues. From germline, CDR1 is SGHAT and CDR2 FQDESV (reference sequence). V lost 5 bases, J lost 3 bases, and 13 bases lay in between.